The 9 T cell receptor beta chains presented below share a single source sample, sequenced in a study of T cell responses to AZD1222 COVID-19 vaccine. Some clones are missing from TCRdb's copy, which holds only in-frame ones; the method was immunoSEQ multiplex PCR. The profile shows 95,000 to 100,000 clones, around 94% of them singletons. Material: peripheral blood, obtained on day 0 of AZD1222 vaccination. The source is an adult in good health.

The count of this clone is one. The chain employs TRBV19 and TRBJ2-7, with D unresolved. Germline-derived CDR1 and CDR2 are LNHDA and SQIVND (reference sequence). This CDR3 has 14 amino acids. V was shortened by 1 base and J by 2 bases, with 9 bases between the two germline ends. In DNA, the CDR3 is TGTGCCAGTAGTATAGTAGACCGAACCTACGAGCAGTACTTC. This encodes CASSIVDRTYEQYF. The variable domain in full, with the rest retrieved from reference TRBV19 and TRBJ2-7, is DGGITQSPKYLFRKEGQNVTLSCEQNLNHDAMYWYRQDPGQGLRLIYYSQIVNDFQKGDIAEGYSVSREKKESFPLTVTSAQKNPTAFYLCASSIVDRTYEQYFGPGTRLTVT.

J is TRBJ1-4 and V is TRBV9, with a tentative D call TRBD1 (5 bases). V was shortened by 1 base and J by 4 bases, with 11 bases between the two germline ends. Germline CDR1 and CDR2: SGDLS and YYNGEE. This CDR3 is built from 15 residues. CDR3 residues: CASSVKGQFNEKLFF. CDR3 sequence (DNA): TGTGCCAGCAGCGTAAAGGGGCAGTTTAATGAAAAACTGTTTTTT.

The chain combines TRBV20-1 with TRBJ2-3; D may be TRBD1 (5 bases). In germline, CDR1 is DFQATT, CDR2 SNEGSKA (reference sequence). Trimming removed 3 bases at V and 7 bases at J, with 11 bases between. This CDR3 has 12 residues. CDR3 sequence (DNA): TGCAGTGCTAGTCGGCAGGGCCATACGCAGTATTTT. It encodes CSASRQGHTQYF.

V is TRBV18 and J is TRBJ1-6; D not certain. Germline loops: CDR1 KGHSH, CDR2 LQKENI. V lost 3 bases and J lost 6, with 12 bases in between. The CDR3 sequence is 15 residues long. The CDR3 nucleotides are TGTGCCAGCTCACCTATTGACTCCCGTAATTCACCCCTCCACTTT. Translation gives CASSPIDSRNSPLHF. The complete variable domain, with remaining parts taken from reference TRBV18 and TRBJ1-6, reads NAGVMQNPRHLVRRRGQEARLRCSPMKGHSHVYWYRQLPEEGLKFMVYLQKENIIDESGMPKERFSAEFPKEGPSILRIQQVVRGDSAAYFCASSPIDSRNSPLHFGNGTRLTVT.

The V and J genes are TRBV7-9 and TRBJ1-2, with 9 bases lining up with TRBD1. The germline V gene has CDR1 SEHNR and CDR2 FQNEAQ (reference sequence). V trimming: 7 bases; J trimming: 6 bases; junction bases outside the gene matches: 9. The CDR3 covers 14 residues. DNA of the CDR3: TGTGCCAGCAAGAGACCGGGACAGGGTAATGGCTACACCTTC. Amino acids: CASKRPGQGNGYTF.

V is TRBV5-1 and J is TRBJ2-7; TRBD1 matches at 8 bases. This CDR3 has 15 residues. The V gene end was trimmed by 0 bases and the J gene end by 0 bases; junction bases not matched to a gene: 2. Germline V gene lookup returns CDR1 SGHRS and CDR2 YFSETQ. The CDR3 region is CASSLVDRGSYEQYF. The CDR3 DNA reads as TGCGCCAGCAGCTTGGTTGACAGGGGCTCCTACGAGCAGTACTTC.

This clone has only one observation. The chain has TRBV12-3 or TRBV12-4 and TRBJ1-5; no clear D gene. The CDR3 spans 13 residues. With 6 bases removed from V and 0 bases from J, the gap between germline ends came to 6 bases. CDR3 bases: TGTGCCAGCAGGCCTAATAGCAATCAGCCCCAGCATTTT. Translated: CASRPNSNQPQHF.

This chain connects TRBV9 to TRBJ1-1; no reliable D call. Germline V gene lookup returns CDR1 SGDLS and CDR2 YYNGEE. V was trimmed by 4 bases and J by 1 base, leaving 8 bases between them. The CDR3 runs 13 residues. The CDR3 sequence: CASSPRGNTEAFF. The CDR3 coding sequence is TGTGCCAGCAGCCCGCGGGGGAACACTGAAGCTTTCTTT. The entire variable domain, with the rest obtained from reference TRBV9 and TRBJ1-1, is as follows: DSGVTQTPKHLITATGQRVTLRCSPRSGDLSVYWYQQSLDQGLQFLIQYYNGEERAKGNILERFSAQQFPDLHSELNLSSLELGDSALYFCASSPRGNTEAFFGQGTRLTVV.

The rearrangement joins TRBV4-1 to TRBJ1-4, with D possibly matching TRBD1 (5 bases). CDR1 MGHRA and CDR2 YSYEKL come from the germline V gene. The CDR3 runs to 16 residues. Deletions cut 4 bases from V and 1 base from J, with 13 bases between. CDR3 coding DNA: TGCGCCAGCAGCCGCCCAGACAGAGGAACTAATGAAAAACTGTTTTTT. Its protein is CASSRPDRGTNEKLFF.